This entry lists 31 T cell receptor beta chains sequenced from one sample in a study of OX40 agonist ivuxolimab in advanced cancers. TCRdb's table, derived via immunoSEQ multiplex PCR, lists solely in-frame clones and lacks some. This table holds 60,000 or so clones, approximately 86% found once. The sample consisted of CD4+ or CD8+ T cells sorted from blood, taken in a trial of the OX40 agonist ivuxolimab. These receptors were taken from an adult with an advanced solid tumor such as melanoma, head and neck, liver or kidney cancer.

The chain has TRBV5-6 and TRBJ1-1; D is perhaps TRBD1 (5 bases). The CDR3 covers 11 residues. Trimming shortened V by 1 base and J by 12 bases, and 10 bases separated the two germline ends. Germline V gene lookup returns CDR1 SGHDT and CDR2 YYEEEE. Here the CDR3 reads CASSLRGVTFF. The CDR3 DNA follows: TGTGCCAGCAGCTTGCGAGGGGTAACTTTCTTT.

This chain links TRBV7-2 with TRBJ2-7, with TRBD2 identical over 10 bases. The CDR3 length is 17 residues. Germline V gene sequence: CDR1 SGHTA, CDR2 FQGNSA. With V trimmed by 3 bases and J by 2 bases, 10 bases remained unmatched. CDR3 DNA: TGTGCCAGCAGCTTTCGGACTAGCGGATTCAAGGCCTACGAGCAGTACTTC. Its protein product is CASSFRTSGFKAYEQYF.

The chain carries TRBV9 and TRBJ2-1; 8 positions match TRBD1. This CDR3 has 17 residues. Trimming took 4 bases from V and 7 from J; bases not matched to a gene: 16. Germline V gene sequence: CDR1 SGDLS, CDR2 YYNGEE. The CDR3 DNA is TGTGCCAGCAGCCTCACGACAGGGGCTAGGGGGAGGAATGAGCAGTTCTTC. It codes for CASSLTTGARGRNEQFF.

The rearrangement links TRBV11-2 to TRBJ2-2; no clear D. V shed 5 bases and J shed 6 bases, with 13 bases lying between them. Germline CDR1 is SGHAT and CDR2 is FQNNGV. The CDR3 is 14 amino acids. CDR3 DNA: TGTGCCAGCAGCCTCCGACAAACGCCCGGGGAGCTGTTTTTT. As protein: CASSLRQTPGELFF.

V gene TRBV29-1 combines with J gene TRBJ2-7, with 11 bases identical to TRBD1. The CDR3 runs to 14 residues. Unmatched junction bases numbered 7, after V lost 4 bases and J lost 5 bases. Germline values: CDR1 SQVTM, CDR2 ANQGSEA. DNA for the CDR3: TGCAGCGTTGCCCCGGGACAGGGGGTCCACGAGCAGTACTTC. Amino acid sequence: CSVAPGQGVHEQYF.

The chain recombines TRBV28 with TRBJ2-6; TRBD1 agrees at 9 bases. V was pared by 7 bases and J by 4 bases, with 14 bases of the junction left unmatched. Germline V CDR1 and CDR2: MDHEN, SYDVKM. The CDR3 totals 18 residues. DNA of the CDR3: TGTGCCAGCACCTCCCCCGGGACAGGGTATCCAGGGGCCAACGTCCTGACTTTC. Translating it yields CASTSPGTGYPGANVLTF.

The V gene is TRBV30, the J gene TRBJ2-2, with 7 bases fitting TRBD1. With 3 bases clipped from V and 3 bases from J, the junction kept 4 bases outside the gene matches. Per the germline V gene, CDR1 is GTSNPN and CDR2 is SVGIG (reference sequence). The CDR3 consists of 14 residues. CDR3 nucleotide sequence: TGTGCCTGGAGGGGGACAGTCGACACCGGGGAGCTGTTTTTT. It codes for CAWRGTVDTGELFF.

This sequence joins TRBV6-4 and TRBJ2-1; TRBD2 agrees at 9 bases. CDR3 length: 15 amino acids. The germline gives CDR1 MRHNA, CDR2 SNTAGT. The trim removed 2 bases at V and 6 bases at J, leaving 5 bases unmatched. Written as DNA, the CDR3 is TGTGCCAGCAGTGACGAAGCGGGAGGTCTCAATGAGCAGTTCTTC. It yields the protein CASSDEAGGLNEQFF.

The DNA for the CDR3 is TGTGCCAGCAGCTTCGGGCTAAGGGACACTGAAGCTTTCTTT. It translates to CASSFGLRDTEAFF. J is TRBJ1-1 and V is TRBV5-5; D ambiguous. V was pared by 2 bases and J by 3 bases, with 11 bases between. The CDR3 has 14 amino acids. Germline V lookup: CDR1 SGHKS, CDR2 YYEKEE (reference sequence).

About this clone itself: One end of the junction varies from germline; a read error may be responsible. The gene calls are TRBV7-8 and TRBJ2-7; a weak D match, TRBD1 (5 bases). This CDR3 comprises 11 residues. From germline, CDR1 is SGHVS and CDR2 FQNEAQ. CDR3 region: CASSFILDIQF. The DNA of the CDR3 is TGTGCCAGCAGCTTCATCCTGGACATCCAGTTC.

The CDR3: CASSLAVRGPMNTEAFF. The CDR3 bases are TGTGCCAGCAGCTTAGCTGTCCGGGGACCCATGAACACTGAAGCTTTCTTT. The gene calls are TRBV11-2 and TRBJ1-1; a possible D gene is TRBD1 (5 bases). The germline gives CDR1 SGHAT, CDR2 FQNNGV. V dropped 1 base and J dropped 0 bases, with 15 bases sitting between them. CDR3 size: 17 residues.

V usage is TRBV7-8 and J usage is TRBJ2-1, with 8 bases fitting TRBD2. The V gene end was trimmed by 0 bases and the J gene end by 9 bases; junction bases not matched to a gene: 10. Germline V gene data show CDR1 as SGHVS and CDR2 as FQNEAQ. The CDR3 covers 16 residues. Written as DNA, the CDR3 is TGTGCCAGCAGCTTAGCGAGGAGCGGGAGTCGCCGTGAGCAGTTCTTC. Amino acids: CASSLARSGSRREQFF.

The rearrangement joins TRBV5-1 to TRBJ2-2; D tentatively reads TRBD1 or TRBD2 (5 bases each). The CDR3 runs to 16 residues. The germline V and J ends were trimmed by 0 bases and 6 bases, with 15 bases remaining between them. Germline assignment: CDR1 SGHRS and CDR2 YFSETQ. CDR3 DNA sequence: TGCGCCAGCAGCTTGGCTGGGTCGACAGCGGCCGGGGAGCTGTTTTTT. It yields the protein CASSLAGSTAAGELFF.

The chain carries TRBV12-1 and TRBJ2-5; the table gives TRBD1 as D, unverified against the DNA. TRBV12-1 is designated a pseudogene. The CDR3 length is 20 residues. The CDR3 DNA reads as TGTGCCAGCAGCCCAGAGGACAGGGAAGAAAAACTTAGGGACGAGGAGACCCAGTACTTC. Translating gives CASSPEDREEKLRDEETQYF.

This sequence joins TRBV5-1 and TRBJ2-5, with TRBD1 identical over 7 bases. The germline CDR1 and CDR2 sequences are SGHRS and YFSETQ. This CDR3 has 14 residues. The V and J ends lost 2 bases and 3 bases, in that order; junction bases with no gene match: 4. In DNA, the CDR3 is TGCGCCAGCAGCTTTGACAGGGTAAAAGAGACCCAGTACTTC. As protein: CASSFDRVKETQYF. Combining the CDR3 with reference TRBV5-1 and TRBJ2-5 gives the whole variable domain KAGVTQTPRYLIKTRGQQVTLSCSPISGHRSVSWYQQTPGQGLQFLFEYFSETQRNKGNFPGRFSGRQFSNSRSEMNVSTLELGDSALYLCASSFDRVKETQYFGPGTRLLVL.

This chain joins TRBV28 and TRBJ1-2; the match to TRBD1 covers 7 bases. The CDR3 is made up of 17 amino acids. Per the germline V gene, CDR1 is MDHEN and CDR2 is SYDVKM. J was trimmed by 2 bases and V by 2 bases; bases with no gene match: 11. The CDR3 is CASSLGGSLQGNYGYTF. For the CDR3, the DNA is TGTGCCAGCAGTTTAGGGGGGTCCCTACAGGGGAACTATGGCTACACCTTC.

This clone was observed a handful of times. The V call is TRBV29-1, the J call TRBJ1-1; a weak D match, TRBD1 (5 bases). V dropped 5 bases and J dropped 0 bases, with 10 bases sitting between them. There are 13 residues in the CDR3. Germline-derived CDR1 and CDR2 are SQVTM and ANQGSEA. The CDR3 region is CSVRQHMNTEAFF. The DNA for the CDR3 is TGCAGCGTTCGACAGCACATGAACACTGAAGCTTTCTTT.

The chain couples TRBV18 to TRBJ2-7; 10 bases line up with TRBD1. The V segment lost 1 base and the J segment 3 bases; nucleotides outside the gene matches: 3. In germline, CDR1 is KGHSH, CDR2 LQKENI. CDR3 length: 15 residues. CDR3 in amino acids: CASSPRGTGVYEQYF. CDR3 in DNA: TGTGCCAGCTCACCACGGGGGACAGGGGTCTACGAGCAGTACTTC.

V usage is TRBV5-1 and J usage is TRBJ1-4; a possible D gene is TRBD1 (5 bases). Trimming cost V 4 bases and J 4 bases, with 8 bases left between them. Germline V CDR1 and CDR2: SGHRS, YFSETQ. There are 13 residues in the CDR3. For the CDR3, the DNA is TGCGCCAGCAGCCGGGACCGTAATGAAAAACTGTTTTTT. Its protein is CASSRDRNEKLFF.

Here the CDR3 reads CASSSRGGGWEKLFF. DNA for the CDR3: TGTGCCAGCAGCTCCCGCGGGGGAGGGTGGGAAAAACTGTTTTTT. The chain recombines TRBV9 with TRBJ1-4, with D possibly TRBD1 on 5 matching bases. V was clipped by 4 bases and J by 8 bases, with 18 bases between them. Per the germline V gene, CDR1 is SGDLS and CDR2 is YYNGEE. CDR3 size: 15 residues.

The chain joins TRBV5-6 to TRBJ1-6; the D is unclear. In germline, CDR1 is SGHDT, CDR2 YYEEEE. Trimming shortened V by 1 base and J by 5 bases, and 7 bases separated the two germline ends. The CDR3 contains 14 residues. The CDR3 reads CASSLLGHNSPLHF. The CDR3 nucleotides read TGTGCCAGCAGCTTGCTCGGACATAATTCACCCCTCCACTTT.

This chain uses TRBV7-9 with TRBJ1-1; D possibly corresponds to TRBD1 (6 bases). V dropped 1 base and J dropped 0 bases, with 15 bases sitting between them. The CDR3 length is 17 residues. CDR1 and CDR2 from the germline V gene are SEHNR and FQNEAQ (reference sequence). The CDR3 spells CASSLVNRALMNTEAFF. In nucleotides, the CDR3 is TGTGCCAGCAGCTTAGTCAACAGGGCCCTGATGAACACTGAAGCTTTCTTT.

This chain joins TRBV6-5 and TRBJ2-1, with 12 bases fitting TRBD2. Germline lookup yields CDR1 MNHEY and CDR2 SVGAGI. V was pared by 0 bases and J by 3 bases, with 0 bases of the junction left unmatched. The CDR3 runs 16 residues. The CDR3 bases are TGTGCCAGCAGTTACTCGACTAGCGGGAGCTACAATGAGCAGTTCTTC. It is translated as CASSYSTSGSYNEQFF.

CDR3 loop: CASSVGGGTMNTEAFF. Here the CDR3 DNA reads TGTGCCAGCAGCGTAGGAGGGGGGACCATGAACACTGAAGCTTTCTTT. The genes are TRBV9 and TRBJ1-1; tentative D call: TRBD1 (6 bases). In germline, CDR1 is SGDLS, CDR2 YYNGEE. Trimming left V 0 bases short and J 0 bases short, with 12 bases between. The CDR3 extends over 16 amino acids.

The V call is TRBV29-1, the J call TRBJ2-2; D tentatively fits TRBD1 or TRBD2 (5 bases each). Looked up from germline, CDR1 is SQVTM and CDR2 is ANQGSEA. The germline V and J ends were trimmed by 3 bases and 6 bases, with 20 bases remaining between them. The CDR3 loop spans 16 amino acids. The CDR3 nucleotides read TGCAGCGTTGAGGAAGCCGGGGCCGGGACGGCCGGGGAGCTGTTTTTT. It translates to CSVEEAGAGTAGELFF.

This chain uses TRBV28 with TRBJ1-2; D is undetermined. Looked up from germline, CDR1 is MDHEN and CDR2 is SYDVKM. This CDR3 region has 15 residues. Trimming took 6 bases from V and 4 from J, leaving 18 bases between them. The CDR3 DNA is TGTGCCAGCAGGAGATCCGGGGTAGGAACCTATGGCTACACCTTC. It codes for CASRRSGVGTYGYTF.

This clone came up a few times. The CDR3 spells CAGRSPGANVLTF. In nucleotides, the CDR3 is TGTGCCGGCCGAAGTCCCGGGGCCAACGTCCTGACTTTC. This chain links TRBV18 with TRBJ2-6, with no clear D. This CDR3 region has 13 residues. With 11 bases removed from V and 4 bases from J, the gap between germline ends came to 12 bases. CDR1 is KGHSH and CDR2 is LQKENI in the germline V gene.

The J gene is TRBJ1-2, the V gene TRBV6-5, with TRBD1 matching 8 bases. The CDR3 runs to 13 residues. V dropped 6 bases and J dropped 5; count of bases not matched to a gene: 5. CDR1 is MNHEY, CDR2 SVGAGI, per germline. The CDR3 DNA follows: TGTGCCAGCAGGACAGGGGCGCGGTATGGCTACACCTTC. Protein sequence: CASRTGARYGYTF.

In its sample, this clone was seen once. The rearrangement links TRBV7-2 to TRBJ2-7, with D perhaps given as TRBD1 or TRBD2 (5 bases each). Trimming shortened V by 5 bases and J by 3 bases, and 11 bases separated the two germline ends. CDR3 length: 13 amino acids. The germline V gene encodes CDR1 SGHTA and CDR2 FQGNSA. The CDR3 spells CASSGGRFYEQYF. In DNA form, the CDR3 reads TGTGCCAGCAGCGGGGGTCGGTTCTACGAGCAGTACTTC.

This chain joins TRBV5-4 and TRBJ2-5; 11 bases agree with TRBD1. J gave up 6 bases and V 0 bases, and 13 bases lay outside the gene matches. There are 18 residues in the CDR3. Germline CDR1 SGHNT, CDR2 YYREEE (reference sequence). The CDR3 region is CASSLGTGTGGDRKTQYF. CDR3 DNA sequence: TGTGCCAGCAGCTTGGGCACGGGGACAGGGGGAGATAGAAAGACCCAGTACTTC. Full variable domain (outside the CDR3, taken from reference TRBV5-4 and TRBJ2-5): ETGVTQSPTHLIKTRGQQVTLRCSSQSGHNTVSWYQQALGQGPQFIFQYYREEENGRGNFPPRFSGLQFPNYSSELNVNALELDDSALYLCASSLGTGTGGDRKTQYFGPGTRLLVL.

The chain is built from TRBV18 and TRBJ1-5, with D unclear. Germline CDR1 reads KGHSH; CDR2 reads LQKENI. The V end lost 5 bases, the J end lost 0 bases, and 8 bases lay between the germline ends. The CDR3 extends over 14 amino acids. The CDR3 sequence is CASSTTSSNQPQHF. CDR3 in DNA: TGTGCCAGCTCAACGACATCTAGCAATCAGCCCCAGCATTTT.